One TCR beta chain is described in this entry. These data are taken from a study of blood T cell repertoires in COVID-19. In the study overall: The United States, Italy and Spain provided the acute and convalescent COVID-19 samples. From T cells, B-cell-depleted T cells, or PBMCs came the material, which was cDNA or gDNA.

Looked up from germline, CDR1 is KGHDR and CDR2 is SFDVKD. Trimming cost V 7 bases and J 3 bases, with 12 bases left between them. CDR3 length: 14 amino acids. It was during active infection that Seattle patients were enrolled and then longitudinally followed. As originally analysed: Amplifying reference gene primers gave estimates of nucleated cell counts. TCRdb's table, derived via immunoSEQ multiplex PCR, lists solely in-frame clones and lacks some. V, J and clone size reflect that table, while D and trimming were determined from the DNA. Of 400,000 to 450,000 clones listed, about 89% were seen once; the top ten hold roughly 1.5%.

The clonotype originates from a woman aged 40 to 50 with COVID-19, enrolled during active disease. Sequenced: peripheral blood. V and J are TRBV24-1 and TRBJ1-5; possibly TRBD1 for D (5 bases). The chain's CDR3 is CATSDQGSNQPQHF. The CDR3 region has the DNA TGTGCCACCAGCGATCAGGGTTCCAATCAGCCCCAGCATTTT.